This paragraph covers one T cell receptor beta chain sequence. The CDR3 loop spans 17 amino acids. Germline V CDR1 and CDR2: SGDLS, YYNGEE. These data come from a study of monozygotic twins with inflammatory bowel disease. One entry per CDR3 protein, without DNA, is what TCRdb gives after re-calling the 5' RACE reads. The sample has hundreds of thousands of distinct CDR3 sequences. V and J are TRBV9 and TRBJ2-1; TCRdb gives TRBD2 as the D gene, but with no DNA this cannot be confirmed. The TCR originated in a human donor with ulcerative colitis or Crohn's disease, or a healthy co-twin of an affected twin (not recorded which). The sample comprised blood. Here the CDR3 reads CASSPGLAGEFAYEQFF.